This T cell receptor beta chain was sequenced during a study of somatic mutations in cytotoxic T cells in rheumatoid arthritis. Study summary: Nearly 100% purity was obtained when some V beta antibody-stained T-cell populations were flow-sorted; these included V beta1+ cells sequenced for TCRB.

Positive magnetic bead selection separated CD4+ and CD8+ cells, and flow cytometry confirmed purity. Findings of the study overall: Antigenic targets recognized by the expanded CD8+ clones remained undetermined.

CDR3 length: 14 amino acids. Germline V gives CDR1 SGHRS, CDR2 YFSETQ. V lost 3 bases and J lost 5; bases outside the gene matches: 7. Data came from immunoSEQ multiplex PCR; TCRdb stores just in-frame clones and leaves some out. The table shows about 27,000 clones, with 74% occurring only once. A note on this clone: What it binds is unknown.

The chain is built from TRBV5-1 and TRBJ2-7; 8 positions match TRBD2. Sample: CD8+ T cells sorted from blood. The clonotype originates from a woman between 18 and 29 years old in good health. CDR3 nucleotide sequence: TGCGCCAGCAGCTACACGACTAGCGAGGACGAGCAGTACTTC. Translation: CASSYTTSEDEQYF.